One sample yielded the 27 T cell receptor beta chains listed below, sequenced in a study of T cell repertoires and HLA-DP antigens. These receptors have no identified antigens. Clones were sequenced by immunoSEQ multiplex PCR, and TCRdb holds only the in-frame ones, with some missing. The sample records more than 90,000 clones, 90% to 95% being singletons. The sequencing input was CD4+ T cells from PBMCs. Every receptor here comes from a woman under 30 in good health and CMV-seronegative.

This sequence joins TRBV27 and TRBJ2-3; D gene uncertain. Trimming took off 5 bases at V and 6 bases at J, with 12 bases between the two ends. The germline V gene encodes CDR1 MNHEY and CDR2 SMNVEV (reference sequence). This CDR3 spans 13 amino acids. Here the CDR3 DNA reads TGTGCCAGCAGTCCCGGTTTTATGGATACGCAGTATTTT. Residues: CASSPGFMDTQYF.

About this clone itself: This same CDR3 is encoded by further DNA sequences in the sample. The genes are TRBV7-2 and TRBJ2-3, with TRBD1 matching over 11 bases. The CDR3 extends over 16 amino acids. V was clipped by 1 base and J by 4 bases; unmatched bases: 4. Germline V gene lookup returns CDR1 SGHTA and CDR2 FQGNSA. The CDR3 DNA follows: TGTGCCAGCAGCTTAGACCGGACAGGGGGCGCAGATACGCAGTATTTT. It translates to CASSLDRTGGADTQYF.

V is TRBV29-1 and J is TRBJ2-5; 7 bases agree with TRBD2. Germline CDR1 reads SQVTM; CDR2 reads ANQGSEA. The CDR3 length is 16 residues. The V segment lost 2 bases and the J segment 5 bases; nucleotides outside the gene matches: 14. This CDR3 is CSVETLVAGVKETQYF. CDR3 DNA: TGCAGCGTTGAAACCCTGGTGGCGGGGGTGAAGGAGACCCAGTACTTC.

This clone was observed at least ten times. The gene calls are TRBV27 and TRBJ2-3, with D perhaps given as TRBD1 or TRBD2 (7 bases each). The ends were cut back, 6 bases at V and 2 bases at J, with 15 bases in the middle. The CDR3 extends over 15 amino acids. Germline loops: CDR1 MNHEY, CDR2 SMNVEV (reference sequence). In DNA form, the CDR3 reads TGTGCCAGCAGCCCACAGGGGAGGGCCACAGATACGCAGTATTTT. This codes for CASSPQGRATDTQYF.

The CDR3 DNA is TGTGCCAGCAGTCCCCCTAATGAAAAACTGTTTTTT. Protein product: CASSPPNEKLFF. The J gene is TRBJ1-4, the V gene TRBV28; the D is unclear. This CDR3 is built from 12 residues. V was trimmed by 5 bases and J by 3 bases, leaving 4 bases between them. CDR1 is MDHEN, CDR2 SYDVKM, per germline.

J is TRBJ2-2 and V is TRBV2; D not resolved. CDR3 length: 14 residues. From germline, CDR1 is SNHLY and CDR2 FYNNEI. V lost 2 bases and J lost 0, with 4 bases in between. The CDR3 loop reads CASSEITNTGELFF. CDR3 nucleotides: TGTGCCAGCAGTGAAATAACGAACACCGGGGAGCTGTTTTTT.

This clone was observed once. The chain is built from TRBV7-9 and TRBJ2-5, with TRBD1 as a possible D gene (6 bases). Germline V gene lookup returns CDR1 SEHNR and CDR2 FQNEAQ (reference sequence). The V end lost 1 base, the J end lost 3 bases, and 15 bases lay between the germline ends. This CDR3 contains 16 residues. In nucleotides, the CDR3 is TGTGCCAGCAGCTTAGACCCGTACAGGGCGGAAGAGACCCAGTACTTC. This codes for CASSLDPYRAEETQYF.

The chain carries TRBV11-2 and TRBJ1-1; no firm D call. This CDR3 region has 11 residues. V was clipped by 3 bases and J by 7 bases, with 6 bases between them. The germline V gene has CDR1 SGHAT and CDR2 FQNNGV. This chain's CDR3 is CASSFPGEAFF. DNA of the CDR3: TGTGCCAGCAGCTTTCCTGGTGAAGCTTTCTTT.

The chain has TRBV5-4 and TRBJ1-1; D is unclear. The V and J ends lost 0 bases and 1 base respectively, with 13 bases between them. This CDR3 spans 16 amino acids. Germline V gene data show CDR1 as SGHNT and CDR2 as YYREEE (reference sequence). The CDR3 reads CASSLGRKKGNTEAFF. The CDR3 DNA follows: TGTGCCAGCAGCTTGGGCAGGAAAAAAGGGAACACTGAAGCTTTCTTT. The full variable domain, its missing parts supplied by reference TRBV5-4 and TRBJ1-1, is ETGVTQSPTHLIKTRGQQVTLRCSSQSGHNTVSWYQQALGQGPQFIFQYYREEENGRGNFPPRFSGLQFPNYSSELNVNALELDDSALYLCASSLGRKKGNTEAFFGQGTRLTVV.

CDR3 nucleotide sequence: TGTGCCAGCAGTTTATCGGGGCTCGGCTATGGCTACACCTTC. The encoded protein is CASSLSGLGYGYTF. The J gene is TRBJ1-2, the V gene TRBV27; the D gene is possibly TRBD1 (5 bases). Germline V gene sequence: CDR1 MNHEY, CDR2 SMNVEV (reference sequence). V was cut by 0 bases and J by 4 bases, with 9 bases left in between. There are 14 residues in the CDR3.

This clone showed up just once. The chain joins TRBV5-6 to TRBJ2-1; 8 positions agree with TRBD2. Germline lookup yields CDR1 SGHDT and CDR2 YYEEEE. V trimming: 1 base; J trimming: 4 bases; junction bases outside the gene matches: 7. The CDR3 contains 16 residues. For the CDR3, the DNA is TGTGCCAGCAGCTTGTGGGCGGCTAGCGGGTACAATGAGCAGTTCTTC. It yields the protein CASSLWAASGYNEQFF. Drawing the rest from reference TRBV5-6 and TRBJ2-1, the complete variable domain is DAGVTQSPTHLIKTRGQQVTLRCSPKSGHDTVSWYQQALGQGPQFIFQYYEEEERQRGNFPDRFSGHQFPNYSSELNVNALLLGDSALYLCASSLWAASGYNEQFFGPGTRLTVL.

The chain joins TRBV28 to TRBJ1-2; TRBD1 matches 9 bases. V lost 3 bases to trimming and J lost 3 bases; unmatched junction nucleotides: 14. The CDR3 totals 18 residues. Per germline, CDR1 MDHEN and CDR2 SYDVKM. The CDR3 coding sequence is TGTGCCAGCAGTTTTCTGCGAAGACAGGGGGGGCTATACTATGGCTACACCTTC. Residues: CASSFLRRQGGLYYGYTF.

The chain couples TRBV2 to TRBJ2-6; no reliable D call. Trimming pared 5 bases from V and 0 bases from J, leaving 20 bases between. The CDR3 loop spans 19 amino acids. Germline values: CDR1 SNHLY, CDR2 FYNNEI. The CDR3 loop is CASSHYTHRPISGANVLTF. CDR3 sequence (DNA): TGTGCCAGCAGTCACTATACTCACAGACCGATCTCTGGGGCCAACGTCCTGACTTTC.

A few counts support this clone. The chain is built from TRBV2 and TRBJ1-4; possibly TRBD1 for D (5 bases). The CDR3 consists of 13 residues. The V and J ends lost 8 bases and 7 bases respectively, with 14 bases between them. From germline, CDR1 is SNHLY and CDR2 FYNNEI. In DNA, the CDR3 is TGTGCCAGCGGGGGGAAGCTGGGTGAAAAACTGTTTTTT. Protein sequence: CASGGKLGEKLFF.

The rearrangement links TRBV7-2 to TRBJ2-3, with D perhaps matching TRBD2 (6 bases). The germline V gene has CDR1 SGHTA and CDR2 FQGNSA. The CDR3 consists of 15 residues. Trimming left V 5 bases short and J 0 bases short, with 12 bases between. The CDR3 spells CASSPTGTSTDTQYF. CDR3 DNA sequence: TGTGCCAGCAGCCCGACCGGGACTAGCACAGATACGCAGTATTTT.

This clone came up once. This sequence joins TRBV7-2 and TRBJ1-5; D gene ambiguous. Trimming took off 4 bases at V and 7 bases at J, with 8 bases between the two ends. The germline V gene encodes CDR1 SGHTA and CDR2 FQGNSA. The CDR3 is made up of 12 amino acids. Here the CDR3 reads CASSSLGQPQHF. For the CDR3, the DNA is TGTGCCAGCAGCTCATTGGGGCAGCCCCAGCATTTT.

The V gene is TRBV7-3, the J gene TRBJ2-2; 7 nucleotides match TRBD1. The germline gives CDR1 SGHTA, CDR2 FQGTGA. The CDR3 length is 16 residues. V dropped 1 base and J dropped 1; count of bases not matched to a gene: 3. In DNA, the CDR3 is TGTGCCAGCAGCTTAAGGCCAGGGGGGAACACCGGGGAGCTGTTTTTT. Residues: CASSLRPGGNTGELFF.

The J gene is TRBJ2-2, the V gene TRBV7-8; no firm D call. Germline V gene data show CDR1 as SGHVS and CDR2 as FQNEAQ. Trimming pared 0 bases from V and 0 bases from J, leaving 8 bases between. The CDR3 runs 16 residues. CDR3: CASSLAPRTNTGELFF. For the CDR3, the DNA is TGTGCCAGCAGCTTAGCACCACGGACGAACACCGGGGAGCTGTTTTTT.

J is TRBJ1-1 and V is TRBV5-5; the D is unclear. This CDR3 spans 14 amino acids. Germline-derived CDR1 and CDR2 are SGHKS and YYEKEE (reference sequence). The V end was cut by 4 bases, the J end by 0 bases, with 10 bases between. CDR3 amino acids: CASSKATVNTEAFF. The CDR3 DNA follows: TGTGCCAGCAGCAAGGCCACGGTGAACACTGAAGCTTTCTTT.

In the case of this clone: Sequence at one end of the junction differs from germline and may be a read error. V usage is TRBV7-7 and J usage is TRBJ2-2; D may be TRBD1 or TRBD2 (5 bases each). Germline CDR1 and CDR2: SSHAT and FNYEAQ (reference sequence). The CDR3 loop spans 17 amino acids. The CDR3 region is CASSFRFGDLGTGELFF. CDR3 DNA sequence: TGTGCTAGCAGCTTCAGGTTTGGGGACCTCGGGACCGGGGAGCTGTTTTTT.

The V call is TRBV10-3, the J call TRBJ2-5; D is unresolved. There are 16 residues in the CDR3. Trimming shortened V by 4 bases and J by 1 base, and 16 bases separated the two germline ends. Germline V CDR1 and CDR2: ENHRY, SYGVKD. The CDR3 DNA reads as TGTGCCATCAGTGGTGTATTCCTGGGTAGCCAAGAGACCCAGTACTTC. Translation gives CAISGVFLGSQETQYF.

This clone was seen a few times. J is TRBJ2-2 and V is TRBV5-1; 8 nucleotides agree with TRBD2. Germline CDR1 reads SGHRS; CDR2 reads YFSETQ. V was clipped by 5 bases and J by 6 bases; unmatched bases: 3. This CDR3 contains 13 residues. DNA of the CDR3: TGCGCCAGCAGAGCCGGGGGGGCCGGGGAGCTGTTTTTT. Its translation: CASRAGGAGELFF.

The chain carries TRBV2 and TRBJ2-7, with D unresolved. The ends were cut back, 3 bases at V and 1 base at J, with 1 base in the middle. CDR1 and CDR2 (germline): SNHLY, FYNNEI. The CDR3 has 11 residues. The CDR3 reads CASSDSYEQYV. The DNA of the CDR3 is TGTGCCAGCAGTGATTCCTACGAGCAGTACGTC.

The chain is built from TRBV18 and TRBJ1-2; possibly TRBD1 for D (5 bases). CDR1 and CDR2 from the germline V gene are KGHSH and LQKENI. This CDR3 is 14 amino acids long. Trimming pared 4 bases from V and 3 bases from J, leaving 12 bases between. The CDR3, as DNA: TGTGCCAGCTCACGGCAGGGTGGGGACTATGGCTACACCTTC. Translation: CASSRQGGDYGYTF.

The chain couples TRBV11-2 to TRBJ1-2, with a weak D call TRBD1 (6 bases). V was trimmed by 3 bases and J by 4 bases, leaving 12 bases between them. The CDR3 extends over 14 amino acids. Germline V gives CDR1 SGHAT, CDR2 FQNNGV. CDR3 sequence: CASSLGGAGYGYTF. CDR3 nucleotide sequence: TGTGCCAGCAGCTTGGGGGGCGCAGGCTATGGCTACACCTTC. The entire variable domain, with the rest obtained from reference TRBV11-2 and TRBJ1-2, is as follows: EAGVAQSPRYKIIEKRQSVAFWCNPISGHATLYWYQQILGQGPKLLIQFQNNGVVDDSQLPKDRFSAERLKGVDSTLKIQPAKLEDSAVYLCASSLGGAGYGYTFGSGTRLTVV.

This chain links TRBV6-6 with TRBJ2-3; possibly TRBD2 for D (6 bases). The CDR3 is 15 amino acids. V dropped 4 bases and J dropped 8 bases, with 19 bases sitting between them. Germline CDR1 MNHNY, CDR2 SVGAGI (reference sequence). As DNA, the CDR3 is TGTGCCAGCAGTTCCAGCCGGGACTCAGGTACTACGCAGTATTTT. It yields the protein CASSSSRDSGTTQYF.

The chain is built from TRBV6-5 and TRBJ2-5; the D gene is possibly TRBD1 (6 bases). V was cut by 2 bases and J by 5 bases, with 15 bases left in between. This CDR3 has 15 amino acids. Looked up from germline, CDR1 is MNHEY and CDR2 is SVGAGI. The CDR3 spells CASSYSPNREETQYF. The CDR3, as DNA: TGTGCCAGCAGTTACAGCCCTAACAGGGAGGAGACCCAGTACTTC.